This TCR beta chain was sequenced during a study of blood T cells in healthy people across ages (dated by TCRdb to the mid-2010s). About the investigation overall: In model experiments, template switching captured roughly one uniquely barcoded TCR beta cDNA molecule for every two T cells. Using deep sequencing normalized with unique cDNA molecular identifiers, the study measured how TCR beta repertoire diversity changes with age. Donors were grouped into four age groups: young (average 16 years), middle-aged (roughly 37), aged (62) and long-lived (about 82). Using the same blood draw, the study looked at two additional independent replicas of 1 million unique cDNA reads for two donors, one aged 18 to 29 and the other aged 80 or older. The study at large found these results: Donor CMV infection status was unknown, potentially confounding age-related changes in expanded clonotypes. Estimates of total diversity based on one million sequenced T cells were regarded as lower bounds and as underestimates. Since profiling was done on bulk unsorted PBMCs, naive and antigen-experienced compartments could not be conclusively compared. As age increased, observed TCR beta diversity per million T cells dropped in a roughly linear way, and a significant reduction was already evident by age about 40. Compared with the aged group, more naive CD4+ T cells, fewer expanded clones and increased TCR diversity were shown by the long-lived group, suggesting age selection. There was a strong correlation between observed TCR beta diversity and the percentage of naive T cells measured by flow cytometry.

Based on the germline V gene, the CDR1 and CDR2 sequences are MGHRA and YSYEKL. Its CDR3 holds 14 amino acids, cysteine through phenylalanine. Only CDR3 DNA remains: 42 bases, in frame from the first base. Receptors were amplified or captured by 5' RACE. The sequencer listed for this sample is Illumina HiSeq 2500. The second PCR ran for about 6 to 12 cycles and used a J-beta primer mix along with a sample-barcoded 5' primer. Each TCR beta cDNA molecule received a unique molecular identifier from a template-switch 5' adaptor carrying 12 random nucleotides. Each sample yielded at least 2.5 million CDR3-containing paired-end reads. First-strand cDNA synthesis was performed from all RNA using the Mint cDNA synthesis kit, with priming by a TRBC-specific oligonucleotide. After uracil-DNA glycosylase treatment, a first 18-cycle PCR used universal primers M1SS and BC2_uni_R on all cDNA. The authors' pipeline ran thus. For normalization, 1 million high-quality reads, each with a distinct molecular identifier, were randomly selected from each sample. Reads sharing molecular identifiers were discarded rather than binned into consensus sequences. CDR3 identification, clonotype clustering and error correction used MiTCR with a Q25 quality threshold and the strictest error-elimination algorithm. Lower-bound total TCR beta diversity was estimated with a nonparametric unseen species model using Euler transformation. The public reads were reanalyzed by TCRdb: fastp trimming at Q25, MiXCR alignment, in-frame beta chains only. Rows merge per CDR3 protein into single entries with the most common DNA and genes. The V and J calls, along with clone size, are taken from TCRdb and not from the paper's own processing. Counted in this sample were around 700,000 distinct CDR3 sequences; 25% of them appeared once. 9.4% of the sample goes to the ten largest clones.

Turning to this clonotype: No antigen is known for it. One end of the junction does not line up with germline, which may come from a read error.

The 39 donors, aged roughly 6 to 90 years, were systemically healthy Caucasian individuals from Russia. About 10 milliliters of peripheral blood were collected from each donor into EDTA-treated Vacutainer tubes. PBMCs were isolated by Ficoll-Paque density-gradient centrifugation, with at least 7 million obtained per sample. Trizol reagent was used to extract total RNA from the PBMCs, yielding at least 6 micrograms per sample. For every donor, an aliquot of PBMCs went through flow cytometry to measure the percentages of naive CD45RAhigh/CD27high T cells. This sample was shared with a second study, whose subject was T cells of mothers and their children. As the second study states: Nine systemically healthy Caucasian individuals, comprising three mothers and their six children, were included as donors. cDNA synthesis used all of the extracted RNA, with approximately 1.4 ug of RNA in each 15 ul reaction. Sample barcodes and 2-4 random nucleotides were added via the M1S primer in the second PCR. Over 10 million TCR beta CDR3 reads came from each mother, compared with about 3 million reads from each child. TCR recombination output is similarly shaped by thymic selection in related and unrelated pairs, with a minor effect exerted by inherited differences. Related mother-child pairs always showed normalized repertoire overlap that was slightly higher than in unrelated mother-child pairs, though the difference was never significant. Persistent microchimeric T cell clones were not detected, at a sensitivity of approximately 93 clones per million clonotypes. The study used deep NGS to compare TCR beta repertoires of mothers and children, seeking features distinguishing related mother-child pairs from unrelated individuals. Mothers averaged roughly 40 +/- 4 years of age and children averaged around 11 +/- 4 years. Libraries were sequenced on Illumina HiSeq 2000 with 100+100 nt paired-end reads after adapter ligation with NEBNext reagents. To prevent cross-contamination, the mother and child libraries were prepared one month apart and sequenced in separate runs. For each donor, somewhere between roughly 450,000 and 2,100,000 distinct TCR beta clonotypes were identified. Naive TCR beta clonotypes were estimated from low-frequency clonotypes matched to each donor's FACS-determined naive share, without sorting.

The sequence is built from TRBV4-1 and TRBJ2-5; the D gene is tentatively TRBD1 or TRBD2, each matching 5 bases. The DNA matches TRBJ2-7 better at its end, which makes the J call doubtful. This clonotype was sampled from a boy aged 5 to 17 in good health. Sequenced material: blood. The nucleotides are TGCGCTAGCAGCCAGACCGGGACCGACATCGAGCAGTACTTC. It is translated as CASSQTGTDIEQYF.